The source of this T cell receptor (beta chain) is a study of cytomegalovirus exposure and HLA in healthy donors. General study findings and limits: TCR beta V- and J-gene trimming was later associated with a missense DCLRE1C variant. The only immune exposure information that was available was CMV serostatus. A later look showed TCR association rates differing by HLA locus, highest for DRB1 and lowest for HLA-C.

With respect to this clone: Antigen specificity is unknown.

The PCR had 60 Vbeta and 13 Jbeta primers. The table came from immunoSEQ multiplex PCR; TCRdb's copy has only in-frame clones and leaves some out. The sample carries some 110,000 clones, 69% recorded once. V lost 4 bases and J 1 base, leaving 8 bases between the germline ends. The CDR3 consists of 13 residues. The germline V gene has CDR1 SGHRS and CDR2 YFSETQ. The chain recombines TRBV5-1 with TRBJ1-1; D perhaps matches TRBD1 (6 bases). The sequencing sample was made of PBMCs. This TCR derives from a man aged 25 to 40 in good health and CMV-seronegative. CDR3 coding DNA: TGCGCCAGCAGCGTGGGACAGAACACTGAAGCTTTCTTT. Protein: CASSVGQNTEAFF.